A single sample gave rise to the 20 T cell receptor beta chains below, sequenced in a study of blood T cell repertoires in COVID-19. TCRdb's copy holds only in-frame clones and misses some; the assay was immunoSEQ multiplex PCR. The sample holds some 150,000 clones; approximately 89% are singletons and the top ten take 1.5% to 2%. Sequenced input: peripheral blood. Receptors were obtained from a human donor in a cohort sampled during active COVID-19.

The chain uses TRBV4-1 and TRBJ2-5; no clear D. This CDR3 is 15 amino acids long. CDR1 MGHRA and CDR2 YSYEKL come from the germline V gene. Trimming took 3 bases from V and 2 from J, leaving 13 bases between them. CDR3 amino acids: CASSQSPNEQETQYF. CDR3 nucleotide sequence: TGCGCCAGCAGCCAGTCCCCTAACGAGCAAGAGACCCAGTACTTC.

Concerning this clone: Other DNA sequences of this sample code for an identical CDR3. This chain joins TRBV15 and TRBJ1-1, with D unresolved. Germline CDR1 and CDR2: LNHNV and YYDKDF (reference sequence). V lost 0 bases and J lost 0, with 8 bases in between. This CDR3 is built from 15 residues. In DNA, the CDR3 is TGTGCCACCAGCAGAGAACCGAGGGTGAACACTGAAGCTTTCTTT. Its protein is CATSREPRVNTEAFF.

The chain carries TRBV2 and TRBJ2-4; 7 bases fit TRBD1. With 0 bases clipped from V and 0 bases from J, the junction kept 5 bases outside the gene matches. Germline loops: CDR1 SNHLY, CDR2 FYNNEI. The CDR3 covers 17 residues. This CDR3 is CASSEARDRLAKNIQYF. The DNA for the CDR3 is TGTGCCAGCAGTGAAGCCCGGGACAGACTAGCCAAAAACATTCAGTACTTC.

J is TRBJ1-2 and V is TRBV7-9, with 9 bases lining up with TRBD1. Germline-derived CDR1 and CDR2 are SEHNR and FQNEAQ (reference sequence). With 6 bases clipped from V and 8 bases from J, the junction kept 7 bases outside the gene matches. There are 13 residues in the CDR3. The DNA for the CDR3 is TGTGCCAGCAGGCCGGGACAGGGTTACGGCTACACCTTC. It translates to CASRPGQGYGYTF.

This clone was recorded once. CDR3 bases: TGTGCCAGCAGTGAACGGGGTAGCTACGAGCAGTACTTC. Encoded protein: CASSERGSYEQYF. The chain employs TRBV6-1 and TRBJ2-7; D is possibly TRBD2 (5 bases). Germline CDR1 MNHNS, CDR2 SASEGT. Trimming took off 2 bases at V and 3 bases at J, with 8 bases between the two ends. This CDR3 spans 13 amino acids.

The CDR3 reads CASSIGQGRTEAFF. CDR3 coding DNA: TGTGCCAGTAGTATTGGACAGGGAAGGACTGAAGCTTTCTTT. This chain uses TRBV19 with TRBJ1-1, with 8 bases aligning to TRBD1. This CDR3 is built from 14 residues. Germline CDR1 and CDR2: LNHDA and SQIVND (reference sequence). J lost 5 bases, V lost 3 bases, and 5 bases had no gene match.

This chain uses TRBV4-3 with TRBJ2-7, with 12 positions matching TRBD2. Losses at the gene ends were 4 bases for V and 3 bases for J; bases not matched to a gene: 4. This CDR3 contains 15 residues. Germline CDR1 LGHNA, CDR2 YSLEER. The CDR3 DNA reads TGCGCCAGCAGCCGCACTAGCGGGGGGTTCTACGAGCAGTACTTC. This codes for CASSRTSGGFYEQYF.

The chain links TRBV29-1 to TRBJ1-1; D perhaps matches TRBD1 (5 bases). The CDR3 has 13 residues. V was shortened by 4 bases and J by 1 base, with 10 bases between the two germline ends. Germline-derived CDR1 and CDR2 are SQVTM and ANQGSEA. CDR3 in DNA: TGCAGCGTTGTTCTGACAGCGAACACTGAAGCTTTCTTT. Its translation: CSVVLTANTEAFF.

The V and J genes are TRBV3-1 (or the pseudogene TRBV3-2) and TRBJ1-2; D gene ambiguous. The CDR3 extends over 16 amino acids. Trimming removed 0 bases from V and 4 bases from J, with 15 bases in between. Looked up from germline, CDR1 is LGHDT and CDR2 is YNNKEL (reference sequence). The CDR3 DNA reads as TGTGCCAGCAGCCAAGATAAGGCGGGAGGGTTCTATGGCTACACCTTC. This encodes CASSQDKAGGFYGYTF.

This chain connects TRBV7-2 to TRBJ1-1; possible D gene TRBD1, 5 bases. Per the germline V gene, CDR1 is SGHTA and CDR2 is FQGNSA. This CDR3 contains 15 residues. Trimming took 3 bases from V and 1 from J, leaving 12 bases between them. CDR3 sequence reads: CASSFIGAWNTEAFF. CDR3 coding DNA: TGTGCCAGCAGCTTTATAGGGGCCTGGAACACTGAAGCTTTCTTT.

This chain links TRBV5-1 with TRBJ1-1; tentatively, D is TRBD1 (6 bases). Germline loops: CDR1 SGHRS, CDR2 YFSETQ. The V and J ends lost 4 bases and 1 base respectively, with 14 bases between them. There are 15 residues in the CDR3. CDR3 protein: CASSRWGGENTEAFF. As DNA, the CDR3 is TGCGCCAGCAGCCGGTGGGGGGGCGAGAACACTGAAGCTTTCTTT.

This clone was seen ten or more times. The rearrangement uses TRBV2 and TRBJ1-2, with D uncertain. CDR3 length: 14 amino acids. Germline V CDR1 and CDR2: SNHLY, FYNNEI. V was trimmed by 5 bases and J by 4 bases, leaving 14 bases between them. CDR3 bases: TGTGCCAGCAGTAACGGTTGGGCGAGCTATGGCTACACCTTC. Its translation: CASSNGWASYGYTF.

The chain has TRBV7-8 and TRBJ2-5, with no clear D. The V end lost 5 bases, the J end lost 0 bases, and 10 bases lay between the germline ends. CDR3 length: 14 residues. Per the germline V gene, CDR1 is SGHVS and CDR2 is FQNEAQ. CDR3 sequence reads: CASSITVYQETQYF. DNA for the CDR3: TGTGCCAGCAGCATTACAGTGTACCAAGAGACCCAGTACTTC.

The J gene is TRBJ2-2, the V gene TRBV27; perhaps TRBD1 as D (5 bases). CDR1 and CDR2 (germline): MNHEY, SMNVEV (reference sequence). The CDR3 is 14 residues long. Trimming shortened V by 8 bases and J by 9 bases, and 19 bases separated the two germline ends. The CDR3 nucleotides are TGTGCCAGCGCTCGACAGCTAGAATCAAGGGAGCTGTTTTTT. Its protein is CASARQLESRELFF.

This chain uses TRBV4-3 with TRBJ2-2; tentatively, D is TRBD2 (6 bases). CDR1 is LGHNA and CDR2 is YSLEER in the germline V gene. Trimming pared 0 bases from V and 4 bases from J, leaving 12 bases between. The CDR3 runs to 16 residues. For the CDR3, the DNA is TGCGCCAGCAGCCAAGATCCCCGGGGGTCCACCGGGGAGCTGTTTTTT. This translates into CASSQDPRGSTGELFF.

This chain joins TRBV18 and TRBJ1-3, with D hard to call. The V gene's germline CDR1 is KGHSH and CDR2 LQKENI. With 3 bases removed from V and 4 bases from J, the gap between germline ends came to 13 bases. The CDR3 length is 15 residues. CDR3 bases: TGTGCCAGCTCACCGTCAGGAGGGAAAGGAAACACCATATATTTT. As protein: CASSPSGGKGNTIYF.

In its sample, this clone was seen once. V usage is TRBV7-3 and J usage is TRBJ2-2; 8 nucleotides line up with TRBD2. CDR1 and CDR2 from the germline V gene are SGHTA and FQGTGA. The CDR3 is 15 amino acids. Unmatched junction bases numbered 7, after V lost 5 bases and J lost 5 bases. In DNA, the CDR3 is TGTGCCAGCAGCCCGGGACTAGAGATGACCGGGGAGCTGTTTTTT. This encodes CASSPGLEMTGELFF.

DNA of the CDR3: TGTGCCAGCAGCTTGGGACAAGACTATGGCTACACCTTC. Its translation is CASSLGQDYGYTF. V gene TRBV5-4 combines with J gene TRBJ1-2; no firm D call. The germline V gene has CDR1 SGHNT and CDR2 YYREEE (reference sequence). CDR3 length: 13 residues. Trimming cost V 0 bases and J 3 bases, with 6 bases left between them.

The V call is TRBV18, the J call TRBJ2-7, with D maybe TRBD1 (5 bases). CDR3 length equals 15 residues. Germline V gives CDR1 KGHSH, CDR2 LQKENI. Trimming stripped 2 bases from V and 0 bases from J, with 11 bases between. The CDR3 is CASSPEGAISYEQYF. The CDR3 DNA reads as TGTGCCAGCTCACCAGAAGGGGCCATCTCCTACGAGCAGTACTTC.

The gene calls are TRBV3-1 (or the pseudogene TRBV3-2) and TRBJ2-5; possible D gene TRBD1, 6 bases. Germline V gene data show CDR1 as LGHDT and CDR2 as YNNKEL (reference sequence). CDR3 length: 14 residues. Trimming left V 1 base short and J 7 bases short, with 13 bases between. The CDR3 DNA is TGTGCCAGCAGCCAAGGACAGGACGGGGTGACCCAGTACTTC. It translates to CASSQGQDGVTQYF.